Each of the 7 T cell receptor beta chains below was sequenced from the same sample in a study of early T cells in non-severe SARS-CoV-2 infection. Each CDR3 protein gets one entry after TCRdb re-called the 5' RACE reads with MiXCR. The profile shows about 60,000 distinct CDR3 sequences, around 11% of them singletons. The sequenced sample was whole blood, obtained at baseline. These TCRs come from an adult who was a healthcare worker with PCR-confirmed SARS-CoV-2 infection or an uninfected control (not recorded which).

The chain is built from TRBV19 and TRBJ1-2; D is undetermined. Per the germline V gene, CDR1 is LNHDA and CDR2 is SQIVND (reference sequence). The CDR3 has 14 amino acids. V was cut by 3 bases and J by 0 bases, with 8 bases left in between. In DNA form, the CDR3 reads TGTGCCAGTAGTATCGAGGCCACTAACTATGGCTACACCTTC. Translated: CASSIEATNYGYTF.

In its sample, this clonotype was seen a few times. The V call is TRBV18, the J call TRBJ2-2; D remains ambiguous. The germline V and J ends were trimmed by 3 bases and 7 bases, with 9 bases remaining between them. This CDR3 is 13 amino acids long. Germline CDR1 is KGHSH and CDR2 is LQKENI. The CDR3 sequence: CASSPQTSGELFF. The CDR3 DNA follows: TGTGCCAGCTCACCCCAAACAAGCGGGGAGCTGTTTTTT.

This clonotype appeared many times. The chain couples TRBV7-9 to TRBJ2-3, with 14 positions matching TRBD2. The CDR3 has 20 amino acids. Germline CDR1 is SEHNR and CDR2 is FQNEAQ (reference sequence). V dropped 3 bases and J dropped 6; count of bases not matched to a gene: 17. CDR3 DNA sequence: TGTGCCAGCAGCTTCGGACTAGCGGGGGGACTAATCCACCCCCCCGATACGCAGTATTTT. Amino acid sequence: CASSFGLAGGLIHPPDTQYF.

This clonotype has a count of ten or more. The V gene is TRBV7-9, the J gene TRBJ2-3; 8 nucleotides align to TRBD1. Trimming took 5 bases from V and 4 from J; bases not matched to a gene: 5. Germline CDR1 and CDR2: SEHNR and FQNEAQ (reference sequence). The CDR3 is made up of 14 amino acids. The CDR3, as DNA: TGTGCCAGCAGCCACAGGGGGGTACCAGATACGCAGTATTTT. This codes for CASSHRGVPDTQYF.

In this sample, this clonotype turned up many times. The V call is TRBV9, the J call TRBJ1-5; D gene unclear. The V and J ends lost 9 bases and 7 bases respectively, with 14 bases between them. The CDR3 runs to 12 residues. Germline CDR1 reads SGDLS; CDR2 reads YYNGEE. The CDR3 sequence is CANTPGGQPQHF. The CDR3 region has the DNA TGTGCCAATACCCCGGGAGGCCAGCCCCAGCATTTT.

This clonotype was detected ten times or more. The chain links TRBV3-1 to TRBJ1-6; D remains unclear. V was shortened by 4 bases and J by 10 bases, with 17 bases between the two germline ends. CDR3 length equals 15 residues. Germline lookup yields CDR1 LGHDT and CDR2 YNNKEL (reference sequence). The CDR3 DNA sequence: TGTGCCAGCAGCCCTCAAGTATTGGGAAACTCACCCCTCCACTTT. Translation gives CASSPQVLGNSPLHF. The variable domain in full, completed from reference TRBV3-1 and TRBJ1-6, reads DTAVSQTPKYLVTQMGNDKSIKCEQNLGHDTMYWYKQDSKKFLKIMFSYNNKELIINETVPNRFSPKSPDKAHLNLHINSLELGDSAVYFCASSPQVLGNSPLHFGNGTRLTVT.

This clonotype turned up a few times. This chain uses TRBV9 with TRBJ2-5; D not certain. There are 14 residues in the CDR3. Trimming stripped 0 bases from V and 4 bases from J, with 10 bases between. CDR1 and CDR2 (germline): SGDLS, YYNGEE. CDR3 region: CASSVDPSRETQYF. DNA for the CDR3: TGTGCCAGCAGCGTAGACCCTAGTCGAGAGACCCAGTACTTC.